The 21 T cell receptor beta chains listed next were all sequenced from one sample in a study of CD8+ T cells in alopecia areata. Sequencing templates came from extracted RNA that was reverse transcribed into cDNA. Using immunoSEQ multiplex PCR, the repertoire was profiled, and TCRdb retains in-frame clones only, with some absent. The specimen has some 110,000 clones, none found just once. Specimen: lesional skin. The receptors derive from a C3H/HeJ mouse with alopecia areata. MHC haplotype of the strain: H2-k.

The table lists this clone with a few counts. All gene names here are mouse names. The covered CDR3 bases are TGTGCCAGCAGTGATAGACGAGCTGGGGGGATAGAGAAC. Translating it yields CASSDRRAGGIEN. The whole CDR3 sequence reads CASSDRRAGGIENTLYF. This rearrangement joins TRBV13-3 to TRBJ2-4, with 8 bases fitting TRBD2. The read is 4 residues too short to cover the CDR3 end, so that end is filled in from the germline J gene. The CDR3 spans 17 residues. In germline, CDR1 is NNHDY, CDR2 SYVADS.

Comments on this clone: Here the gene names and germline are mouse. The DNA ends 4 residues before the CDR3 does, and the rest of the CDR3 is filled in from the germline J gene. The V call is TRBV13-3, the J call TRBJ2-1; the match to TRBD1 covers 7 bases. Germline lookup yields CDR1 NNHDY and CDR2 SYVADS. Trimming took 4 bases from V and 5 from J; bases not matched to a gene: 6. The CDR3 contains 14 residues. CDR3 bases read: TGTGCCAGCAGTCCTGACAGGGCGGATGCT. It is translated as CASSPDRADA. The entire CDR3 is CASSPDRADAEQFF.

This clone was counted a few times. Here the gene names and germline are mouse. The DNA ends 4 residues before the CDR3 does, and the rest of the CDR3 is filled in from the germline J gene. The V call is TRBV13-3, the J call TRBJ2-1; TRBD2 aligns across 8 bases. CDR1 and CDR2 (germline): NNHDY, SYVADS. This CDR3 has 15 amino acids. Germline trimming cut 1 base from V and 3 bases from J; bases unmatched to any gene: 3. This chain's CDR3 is CASSDMGGIYAEQFF. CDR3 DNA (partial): TGTGCCAGCAGTGATATGGGGGGGATCTATGCT.

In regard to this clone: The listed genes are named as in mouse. CDR3 bases read: TGCACCTGCAGTGCAGATATGGGACAGGGAGGAGAT. Its translation: CTCSADMGQGGD. In full, the CDR3 is CTCSADMGQGGDEQYF. The rearrangement links TRBV1 to TRBJ2-7, with 9 bases that match TRBD1. The CDR3 is cut off 4 residues early in the read; its end comes from the germline J gene. CDR3 size: 16 residues. In germline, CDR1 is NSQYPW, CDR2 LRSPGD (reference sequence).

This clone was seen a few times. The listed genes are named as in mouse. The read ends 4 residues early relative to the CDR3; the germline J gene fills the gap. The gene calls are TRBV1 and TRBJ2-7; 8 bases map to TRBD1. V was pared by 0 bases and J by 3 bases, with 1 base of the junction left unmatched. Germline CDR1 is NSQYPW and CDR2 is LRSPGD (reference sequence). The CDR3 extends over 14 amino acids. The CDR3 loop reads CTCSAEDRGYEQYF. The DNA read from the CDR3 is TGCACCTGCAGTGCAGAAGACAGGGGCTAT.

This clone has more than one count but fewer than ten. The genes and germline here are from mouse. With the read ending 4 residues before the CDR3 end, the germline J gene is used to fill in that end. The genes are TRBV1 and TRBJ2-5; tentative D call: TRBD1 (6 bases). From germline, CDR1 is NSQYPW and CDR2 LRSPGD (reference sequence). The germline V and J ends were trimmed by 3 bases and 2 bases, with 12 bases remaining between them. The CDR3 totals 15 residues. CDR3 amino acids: CTCSAPPDSQDTQYF. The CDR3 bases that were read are TGCACCTGCAGTGCTCCTCCGGACAGCCAAGAC. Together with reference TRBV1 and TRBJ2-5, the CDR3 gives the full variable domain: VTLLEQNPRWRLVPRGQAVNLRCILKNSQYPWMSWYQQDLQKQLQWLFTLRSPGDKEVKSLPGADYLATRVTDTELRLQVANMSQGRTLYCTCSAPPDSQDTQYFGPGTRLLVL.

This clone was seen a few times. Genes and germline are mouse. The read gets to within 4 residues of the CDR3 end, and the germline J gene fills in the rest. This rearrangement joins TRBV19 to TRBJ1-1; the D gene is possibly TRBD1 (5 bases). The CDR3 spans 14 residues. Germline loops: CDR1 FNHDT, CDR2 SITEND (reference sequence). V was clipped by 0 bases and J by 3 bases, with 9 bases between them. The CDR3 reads CASSIAGSDTEVFF. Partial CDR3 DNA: TGTGCCAGCAGTATAGCAGGGTCGGACACA.

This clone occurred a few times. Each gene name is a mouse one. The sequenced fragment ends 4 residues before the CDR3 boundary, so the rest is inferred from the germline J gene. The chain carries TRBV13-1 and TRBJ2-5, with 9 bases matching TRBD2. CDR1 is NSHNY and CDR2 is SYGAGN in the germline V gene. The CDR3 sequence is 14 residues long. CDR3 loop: CASSDAGLGDTQYF. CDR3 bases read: TGTGCCAGCAGTGATGCAGGACTGGGGGAC.

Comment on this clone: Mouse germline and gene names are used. The sequenced part of the CDR3 DNA is TGTGCCAGCAGCCCCGGGACTGGGGGTTCAGAA. It yields the protein CASSPGTGGSE. The CDR3 in its entirety is CASSPGTGGSETLYF. This chain joins TRBV13-1 and TRBJ2-3; TRBD2 matches 11 bases. The read stops 4 residues short of the end of the CDR3; the missing end is completed from the germline J gene. V trimming: 5 bases; J trimming: 4 bases; junction bases outside the gene matches: 6. This CDR3 contains 15 residues. Looked up from germline, CDR1 is NSHNY and CDR2 is SYGAGN.

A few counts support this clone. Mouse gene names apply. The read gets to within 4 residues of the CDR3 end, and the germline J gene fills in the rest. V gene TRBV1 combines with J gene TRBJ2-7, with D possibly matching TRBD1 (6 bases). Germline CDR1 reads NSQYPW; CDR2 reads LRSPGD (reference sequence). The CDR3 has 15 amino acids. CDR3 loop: CTCSAQGRKIYEQYF. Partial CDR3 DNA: TGCACCTGCAGTGCCCAGGGGAGGAAAATTTAT.

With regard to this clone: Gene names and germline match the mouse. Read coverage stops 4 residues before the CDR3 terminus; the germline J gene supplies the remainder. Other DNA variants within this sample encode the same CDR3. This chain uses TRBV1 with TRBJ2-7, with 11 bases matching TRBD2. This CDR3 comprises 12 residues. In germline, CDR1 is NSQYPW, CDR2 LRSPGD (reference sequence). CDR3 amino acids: CTCRDWGYEQYF. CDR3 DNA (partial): TGCACCTGTCGGGACTGGGGGTAT.

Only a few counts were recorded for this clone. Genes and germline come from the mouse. The sequenced part of the CDR3 DNA is TGTGCTAGCAACTCGGACAAAACAAACACCGGG. Its translation: CASNSDKTNTG. The CDR3 in full is CASNSDKTNTGQLYF. V is TRBV17 and J is TRBJ2-2, with D possibly being TRBD1 (5 bases). The read ends 4 residues early relative to the CDR3; the germline J gene fills the gap. V dropped 7 bases and J dropped 0 bases, with 12 bases sitting between them. Germline assignment: CDR1 MNHDT and CDR2 YYDKIL. CDR3 length equals 15 residues.

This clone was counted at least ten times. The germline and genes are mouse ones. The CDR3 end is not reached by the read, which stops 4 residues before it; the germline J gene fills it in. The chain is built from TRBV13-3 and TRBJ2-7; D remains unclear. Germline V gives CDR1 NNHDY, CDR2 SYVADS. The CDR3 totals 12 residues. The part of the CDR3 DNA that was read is TGTGCCAGCAGTCCACAGATTTAT. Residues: CASSPQIY. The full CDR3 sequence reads CASSPQIYEQYF.

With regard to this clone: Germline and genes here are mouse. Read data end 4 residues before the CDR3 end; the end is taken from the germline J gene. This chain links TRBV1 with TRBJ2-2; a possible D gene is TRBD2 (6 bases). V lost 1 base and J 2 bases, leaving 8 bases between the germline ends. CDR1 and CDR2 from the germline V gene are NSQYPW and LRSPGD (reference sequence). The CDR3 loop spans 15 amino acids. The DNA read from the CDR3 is TGCACCTGCAGTGCAGCTGGGGTGAACACCGGG. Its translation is CTCSAAGVNTG. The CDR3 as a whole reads CTCSAAGVNTGQLYF.

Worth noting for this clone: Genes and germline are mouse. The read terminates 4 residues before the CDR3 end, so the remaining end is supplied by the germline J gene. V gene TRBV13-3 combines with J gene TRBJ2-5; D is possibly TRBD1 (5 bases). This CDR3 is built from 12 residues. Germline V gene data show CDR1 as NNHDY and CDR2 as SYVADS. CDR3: CASKGREDTQYF. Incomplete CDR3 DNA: TGTGCCAGCAAGGGCAGGGAAGAC. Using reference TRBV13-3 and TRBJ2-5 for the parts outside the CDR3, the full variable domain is EAAVTQSPRSKVAVTGGKVTLSCHQTNNHDYMYWYRQDTGHGLRLIHYSYVADSTEKGDIPDGYKASRPSQENFSLILELASLSQTAVYFCASKGREDTQYFGPGTRLLVL.

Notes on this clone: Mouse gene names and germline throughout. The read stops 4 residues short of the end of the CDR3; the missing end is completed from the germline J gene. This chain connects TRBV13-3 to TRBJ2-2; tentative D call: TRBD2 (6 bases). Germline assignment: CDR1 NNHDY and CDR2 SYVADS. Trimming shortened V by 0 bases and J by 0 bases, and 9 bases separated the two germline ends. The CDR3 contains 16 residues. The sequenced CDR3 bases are TGTGCCAGCAGTGATGCGGGACTAGCAAACACCGGG. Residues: CASSDAGLANTG. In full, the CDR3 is CASSDAGLANTGQLYF.

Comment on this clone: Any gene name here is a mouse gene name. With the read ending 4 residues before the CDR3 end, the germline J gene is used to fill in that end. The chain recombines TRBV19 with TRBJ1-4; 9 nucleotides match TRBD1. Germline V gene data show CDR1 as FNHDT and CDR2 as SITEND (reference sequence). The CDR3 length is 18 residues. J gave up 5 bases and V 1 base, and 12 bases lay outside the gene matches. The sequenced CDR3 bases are TGTGCCAGCAGTATATTCCCCCTCCGGGACAGGGAGAACGAA. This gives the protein CASSIFPLRDRENE. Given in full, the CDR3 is CASSIFPLRDRENERLFF.

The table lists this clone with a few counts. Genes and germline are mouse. CDR3: CTCSGRDTPNSDYTF. CDR3 bases read: TGCACCTGCAGTGGCCGGGACACTCCAAACTCC. The chain has TRBV1 and TRBJ1-2; weak D call: TRBD1 (6 bases). Read coverage stops 4 residues before the CDR3 terminus; the germline J gene supplies the remainder. V was cut by 4 bases and J by 0 bases, with 12 bases left in between. The CDR3 is made up of 15 amino acids. Germline lookup yields CDR1 NSQYPW and CDR2 LRSPGD (reference sequence). The full variable domain, with the rest looked up from reference TRBV1 and TRBJ1-2, is VTLLEQNPRWRLVPRGQAVNLRCILKNSQYPWMSWYQQDLQKQLQWLFTLRSPGDKEVKSLPGADYLATRVTDTELRLQVANMSQGRTLYCTCSGRDTPNSDYTFGSGTRLLVI.

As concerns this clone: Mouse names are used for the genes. The sequenced part of the CDR3 DNA is TGTGCTAGCAGTTTATTGGGGGATAACCAAGAC. Translated, it gives CASSLLGDNQD. The full CDR3 reads CASSLLGDNQDTQYF. The chain is built from TRBV29 and TRBJ2-5; D possibly corresponds to TRBD2 (6 bases). The read halts 4 residues ahead of the CDR3 end, with the missing end drawn from the germline J gene. V was cut by 1 base and J by 0 bases, with 8 bases left in between. Germline values: CDR1 MSHET, CDR2 SYDVDS. This CDR3 comprises 15 residues.

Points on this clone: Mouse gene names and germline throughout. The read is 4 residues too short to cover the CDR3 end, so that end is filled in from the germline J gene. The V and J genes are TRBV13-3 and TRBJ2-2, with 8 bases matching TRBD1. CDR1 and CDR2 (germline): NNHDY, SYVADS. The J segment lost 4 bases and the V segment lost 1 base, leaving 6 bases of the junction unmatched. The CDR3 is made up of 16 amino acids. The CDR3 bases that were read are TGTGCCAGCAGTGATCTCAGGGGGCCGGGCACCGGG. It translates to CASSDLRGPGTG. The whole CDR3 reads CASSDLRGPGTGQLYF.

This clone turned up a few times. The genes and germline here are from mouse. CDR3 amino acids: CASSARQEVFF. The covered CDR3 bases are TGTGCCAGCAGTGCCAGGCAA. V is TRBV13-3 and J is TRBJ1-1; no clear D. The read terminates 4 residues ahead of where the CDR3 ends, so the germline J gene completes it. This CDR3 spans 11 amino acids. Per germline, CDR1 NNHDY and CDR2 SYVADS.